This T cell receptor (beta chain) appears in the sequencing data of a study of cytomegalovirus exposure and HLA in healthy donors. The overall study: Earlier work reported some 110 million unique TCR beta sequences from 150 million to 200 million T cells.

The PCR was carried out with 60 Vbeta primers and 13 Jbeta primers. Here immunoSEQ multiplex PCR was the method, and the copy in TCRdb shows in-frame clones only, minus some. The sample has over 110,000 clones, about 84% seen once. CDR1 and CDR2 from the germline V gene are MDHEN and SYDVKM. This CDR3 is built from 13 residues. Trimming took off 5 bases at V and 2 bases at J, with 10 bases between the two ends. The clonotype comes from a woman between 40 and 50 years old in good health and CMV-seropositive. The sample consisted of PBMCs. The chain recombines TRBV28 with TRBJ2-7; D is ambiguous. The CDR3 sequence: CASSPTRAYEQYF. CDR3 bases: TGTGCCAGCAGTCCCACTCGTGCCTACGAGCAGTACTTC.